The 21 T cell receptor beta chains listed next were all sequenced from one sample in a study of monozygotic twins with inflammatory bowel disease. Each CDR3 protein gets one entry in TCRdb, which reprocessed the 5' RACE reads and gives no DNA. Its table lists some 170,000 distinct CDR3 sequences. The sequencing input was blood. These receptors all come from a human donor with ulcerative colitis or Crohn's disease, or a healthy co-twin of an affected twin (not recorded which).

The J gene is TRBJ1-4, the V gene TRBV20-1. This CDR3 is 15 amino acids long. Germline V gives CDR1 DFQATT, CDR2 SNEGSKA (reference sequence). CDR3 sequence: CSARDMARPNEKLFF.

The chain is built from TRBV5-1 and TRBJ2-2; TCRdb calls TRBD1, which cannot be checked without DNA. The germline V gene has CDR1 SGHRS and CDR2 YFSETQ. The CDR3 has 16 amino acids. This CDR3 is CASSETGTGGTGELFF.

This sequence joins TRBV20-1 and TRBJ2-1; the TCRdb call, TRBD2, lacks DNA for checking. Germline V gives CDR1 DFQATT, CDR2 SNEGSKA (reference sequence). This CDR3 has 16 residues. CDR3 amino acids: CSASTRTSGRAAEQFF.

This chain connects TRBV6-1 to TRBJ2-3; there is no DNA to check the TCRdb D call of TRBD1. The CDR3 has 14 amino acids. Germline V gives CDR1 MNHNS, CDR2 SASEGT. The CDR3 is CASTSTGEGDTQYF.

V usage is TRBV6-5 and J usage is TRBJ1-5. This CDR3 has 13 residues. CDR1 MNHEY and CDR2 SVGAGI come from the germline V gene. Here the CDR3 reads CASSYGQGQPQHF.

The CDR3 loop is CASSQLTERNIQYF. This chain links TRBV14 with TRBJ2-4; the TCRdb call, TRBD1, lacks DNA for checking. Per germline, CDR1 SGHDN and CDR2 FVKESK. The CDR3 sequence is 14 residues long.

The V call is TRBV12-3 or TRBV12-4, the J call TRBJ1-4; TCRdb lists TRBD1, though no DNA is available to test this call. The CDR3 contains 14 residues. The CDR3 reads CASSPGTAGEKLFF.

The chain joins TRBV5-1 to TRBJ2-3; TCRdb's D call, TRBD1, is unchecked because there is no DNA. The germline V gene encodes CDR1 SGHRS and CDR2 YFSETQ. This CDR3 region has 15 residues. This CDR3 reads CASSLDGTATDTQYF.

The CDR3 sequence is CASSLADRDTGELFF. The chain is built from TRBV5-1 and TRBJ2-2. The CDR3 spans 15 residues. Germline CDR1 reads SGHRS; CDR2 reads YFSETQ.

J is TRBJ2-3 and V is TRBV20-1; no DNA is available, so the TRBD2 call from TCRdb remains unchecked. The CDR3 sequence is 15 residues long. Germline assignment: CDR1 DFQATT and CDR2 SNEGSKA (reference sequence). This chain's CDR3 is CSVYSAGGGSDTQYF.

The chain employs TRBV3-1 and TRBJ2-7; TCRdb gives TRBD2 as the D gene, but with no DNA this cannot be confirmed. CDR1 is LGHDT and CDR2 is YNNKEL in the germline V gene (reference sequence). The CDR3 spans 17 residues. The CDR3 sequence: CASSQVRLAGYGGEQYF.

The chain is built from TRBV7-9 and TRBJ2-1. The germline gives CDR1 SEHNR, CDR2 FQNEAQ (reference sequence). The CDR3 spans 13 residues. CDR3 in amino acids: CASSLVFGNEQFF.

The rearrangement joins TRBV20-1 to TRBJ2-1; the D call of TRBD2 rests on TCRdb alone, since no DNA is present to check it. The germline CDR1 and CDR2 sequences are DFQATT and SNEGSKA (reference sequence). The CDR3 extends over 11 amino acids. The chain's CDR3 is CSARTSVEQFF.

The rearrangement links TRBV27 to TRBJ2-5. The CDR3 has 15 amino acids. Germline-derived CDR1 and CDR2 are MNHEY and SMNVEV (reference sequence). The CDR3 sequence is CASSTGTVYQETQYF.

CDR3 amino acids: CASSLEGAVPTEAFF. This chain links TRBV11-1 with TRBJ1-1; absent DNA, TCRdb's TRBD1 call cannot be checked. Germline V gene sequence: CDR1 SGHAT, CDR2 FQDESV (reference sequence). The CDR3 is made up of 15 amino acids. The full variable domain, with the rest looked up from reference TRBV11-1 and TRBJ1-1, is EAEVAQSPRYKITEKSQAVAFWCDPISGHATLYWYRQILGQGPELLVQFQDESVVDDSQLPKDRFSAERLKGVDSTLKIQPAELGDSAMYLCASSLEGAVPTEAFFGQGTRLTVV.

This chain connects TRBV20-1 to TRBJ2-2; TCRdb lists TRBD1, though no DNA is available to test this call. The length of the CDR3 is 14 residues. The V gene's germline CDR1 is DFQATT and CDR2 SNEGSKA (reference sequence). CDR3 loop: CSAQQGMRSGELFF.

This sequence joins TRBV15 and TRBJ1-1. This CDR3 contains 14 residues. Germline V CDR1 and CDR2: LNHNV, YYDKDF (reference sequence). The CDR3 region is CATSSGLSITEAFF.

This chain links TRBV7-9 with TRBJ1-3. Germline CDR1 is SEHNR and CDR2 is FQNEAQ (reference sequence). The CDR3 has 16 residues. CDR3 residues: CASSFADGGSGNTIYF.

The chain carries TRBV5-4 and TRBJ2-4; checking the TCRdb D call of TRBD1 is not possible without DNA. This CDR3 contains 15 residues. The germline gives CDR1 SGHNT, CDR2 YYREEE (reference sequence). The CDR3: CASADRASSKNIQYF.

The gene calls are TRBV30 and TRBJ1-1. This CDR3 has 12 amino acids. Germline assignment: CDR1 GTSNPN and CDR2 SVGIG (reference sequence). The CDR3: CAWSDGVTEAFF.

The V call is TRBV12-3 or TRBV12-4, the J call TRBJ2-1. The CDR3 length is 14 residues. The CDR3 region is CASSFGSSYNEQFF.